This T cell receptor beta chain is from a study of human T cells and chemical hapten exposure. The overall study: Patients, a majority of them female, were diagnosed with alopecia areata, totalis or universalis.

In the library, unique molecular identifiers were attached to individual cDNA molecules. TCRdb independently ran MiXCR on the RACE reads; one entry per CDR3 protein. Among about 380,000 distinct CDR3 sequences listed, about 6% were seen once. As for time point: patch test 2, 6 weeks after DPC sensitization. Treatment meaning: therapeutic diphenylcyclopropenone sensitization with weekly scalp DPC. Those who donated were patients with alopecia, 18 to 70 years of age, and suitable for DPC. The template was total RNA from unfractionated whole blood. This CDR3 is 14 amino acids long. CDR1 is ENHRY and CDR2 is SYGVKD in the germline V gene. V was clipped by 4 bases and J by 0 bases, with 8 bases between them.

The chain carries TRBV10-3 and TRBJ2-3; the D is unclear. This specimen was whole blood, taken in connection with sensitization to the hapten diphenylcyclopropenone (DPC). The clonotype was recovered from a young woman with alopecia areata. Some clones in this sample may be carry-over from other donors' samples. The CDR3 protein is CAISVSTSTDTQYF. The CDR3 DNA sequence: TGTGCCATCAGTGTGTCTACTAGCACAGATACGCAGTATTTT.